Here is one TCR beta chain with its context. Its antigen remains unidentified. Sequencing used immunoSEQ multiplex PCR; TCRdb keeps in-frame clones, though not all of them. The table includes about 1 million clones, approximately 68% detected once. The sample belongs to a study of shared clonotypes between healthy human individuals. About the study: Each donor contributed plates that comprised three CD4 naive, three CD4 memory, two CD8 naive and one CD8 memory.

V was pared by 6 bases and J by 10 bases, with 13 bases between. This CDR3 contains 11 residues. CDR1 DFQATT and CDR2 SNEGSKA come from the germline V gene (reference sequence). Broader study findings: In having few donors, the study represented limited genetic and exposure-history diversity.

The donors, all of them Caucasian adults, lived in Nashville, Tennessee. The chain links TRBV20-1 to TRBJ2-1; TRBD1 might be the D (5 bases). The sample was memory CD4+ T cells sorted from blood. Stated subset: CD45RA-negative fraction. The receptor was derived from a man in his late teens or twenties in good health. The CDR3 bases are TGCAGTGCAAGGTGGAGACAGGAGCAGTTCTTC. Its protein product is CSARWRQEQFF.